This note documents a single TCR beta chain sequence. Its antigen is not known. This CDR3 is built from 15 residues. V was shortened by 5 bases and J by 3 bases, with 15 bases between the two germline ends. Germline V CDR1 and CDR2: SSHAT, FNYEAQ (reference sequence). Original handling: Productive clonotypes were detectable down to 2.59 x 10-5 frequency. Sequencing was performed with immunoSEQ multiplex PCR; in TCRdb, only in-frame clones are kept and a portion is missing. V and J calls and clone size come straight from that table; D and trimming were deduced from the DNA. This sample has about 40,000 clones, with approximately 84% found just once. This record comes from a study of STAT5B mutations in CD4+ large granular lymphocyte leukemia. Study findings and constraints: Compared with healthy controls (2/35), patient top clones favored TRBV06 (8/27). Without putative leukemic clones, patient CD4-sorted repertoires remained more clonal than healthy CD4+ repertoires. Approximately 25% of private leukemic clonotypes occurred rarely in other patients' non-leukemic repertoires.

The origin of this receptor is a human donor in good health. The sequencing sample was made of CD4+ T cells from blood buffy coats. The gene calls are TRBV7-7 and TRBJ2-3; no clear D. The CDR3 DNA sequence: TGTGCCAGCAGCCCTAGTGGTAGTTTGACAGATACGCAGTATTTT. Translating it yields CASSPSGSLTDTQYF.